This entry describes one TCR beta chain. Antigen: not known. This sample stems from a study of cytomegalovirus exposure and HLA in healthy donors. For the study at large: From HLA-typed donors, an early data release held roughly 89 million unique TCRs.

PCR was performed using 60 Vbeta and 13 Jbeta primers. Libraries were prepared by immunoSEQ multiplex PCR; TCRdb keeps only in-frame clonotypes and omits some of them. Among 150,000 or so clones listed, under 75% were seen once. Study outcomes and limitations: It was only CMV serostatus that was available as immune exposure information.

The CDR3 is 15 residues long. Germline V gene lookup returns CDR1 SEHNR and CDR2 FQNEAQ (reference sequence). Trimming at V came to 3 bases and at J to 3 bases, leaving 4 bases not matched to a gene. The chain joins TRBV7-9 to TRBJ1-3, with TRBD1 identical over 8 bases. The TCR originated in a man aged 40-50 years in good health and CMV-seropositive. Input material: PBMCs. This CDR3 reads CASSFRGLSGNTIYF. The CDR3 DNA follows: TGTGCCAGCAGCTTCAGGGGGCTAAGTGGAAACACCATATATTTT.